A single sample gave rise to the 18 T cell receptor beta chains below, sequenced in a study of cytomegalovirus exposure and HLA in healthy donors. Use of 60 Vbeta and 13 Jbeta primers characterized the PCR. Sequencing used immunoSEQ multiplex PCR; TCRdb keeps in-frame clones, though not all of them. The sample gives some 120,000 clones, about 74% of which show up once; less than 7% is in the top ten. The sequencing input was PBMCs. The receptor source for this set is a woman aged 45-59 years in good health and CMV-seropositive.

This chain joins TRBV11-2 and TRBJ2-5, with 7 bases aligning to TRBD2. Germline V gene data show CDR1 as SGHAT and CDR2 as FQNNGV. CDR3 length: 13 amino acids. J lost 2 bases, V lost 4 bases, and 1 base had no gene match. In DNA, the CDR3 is TGTGCCAGCAGCTCTAGCGGTCAAGAGACCCAGTACTTC. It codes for CASSSSGQETQYF. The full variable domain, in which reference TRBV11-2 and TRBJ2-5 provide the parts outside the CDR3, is EAGVAQSPRYKIIEKRQSVAFWCNPISGHATLYWYQQILGQGPKLLIQFQNNGVVDDSQLPKDRFSAERLKGVDSTLKIQPAKLEDSAVYLCASSSSGQETQYFGPGTRLLVL.

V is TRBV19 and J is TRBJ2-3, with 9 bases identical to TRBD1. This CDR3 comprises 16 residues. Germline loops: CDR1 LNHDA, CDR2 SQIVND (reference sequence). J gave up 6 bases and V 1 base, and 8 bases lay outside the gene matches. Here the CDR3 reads CASSIGYRGRGDTQYF. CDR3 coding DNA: TGTGCCAGTAGTATAGGCTACAGGGGGCGAGGGGATACGCAGTATTTT.

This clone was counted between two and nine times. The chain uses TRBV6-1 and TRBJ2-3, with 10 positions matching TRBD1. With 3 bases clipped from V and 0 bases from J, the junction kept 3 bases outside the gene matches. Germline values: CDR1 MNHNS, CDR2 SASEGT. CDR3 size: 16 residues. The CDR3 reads CASSDPGQGSTDTQYF. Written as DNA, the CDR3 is TGTGCCAGCAGTGACCCGGGACAGGGGAGCACAGATACGCAGTATTTT.

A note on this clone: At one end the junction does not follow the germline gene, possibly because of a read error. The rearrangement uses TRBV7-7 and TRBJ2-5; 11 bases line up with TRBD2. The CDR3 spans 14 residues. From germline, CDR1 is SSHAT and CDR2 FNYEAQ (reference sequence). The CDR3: CASSPSGGSETQYF. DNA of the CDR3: TGTGCTAGCAGCCCTAGCGGGGGGAGTGAGACCCAGTACTTC.

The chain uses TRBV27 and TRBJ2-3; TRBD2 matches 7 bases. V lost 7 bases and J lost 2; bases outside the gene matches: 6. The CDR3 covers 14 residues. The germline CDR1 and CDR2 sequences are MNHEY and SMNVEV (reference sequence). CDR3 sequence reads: CASTGTINTDTQYF. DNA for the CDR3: TGTGCCAGCACCGGGACTATTAACACAGATACGCAGTATTTT.

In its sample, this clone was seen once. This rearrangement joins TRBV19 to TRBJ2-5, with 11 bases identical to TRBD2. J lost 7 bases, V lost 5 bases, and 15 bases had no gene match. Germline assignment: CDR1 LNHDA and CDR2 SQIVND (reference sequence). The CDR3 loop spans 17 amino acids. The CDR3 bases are TGTGCCAGTAGTCCCTCCCGGAGGCTAGCGGGGGGAGGGACCCAGTACTTC. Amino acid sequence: CASSPSRRLAGGGTQYF.

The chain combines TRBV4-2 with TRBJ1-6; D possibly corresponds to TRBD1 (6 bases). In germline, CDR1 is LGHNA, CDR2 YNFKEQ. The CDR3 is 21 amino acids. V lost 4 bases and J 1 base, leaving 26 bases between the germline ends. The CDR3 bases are TGTGCCAGCAGCCCGAACCTATGGGACATTCTCCCTAGGTCCTATAATTCACCCCTCCACTTT. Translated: CASSPNLWDILPRSYNSPLHF.

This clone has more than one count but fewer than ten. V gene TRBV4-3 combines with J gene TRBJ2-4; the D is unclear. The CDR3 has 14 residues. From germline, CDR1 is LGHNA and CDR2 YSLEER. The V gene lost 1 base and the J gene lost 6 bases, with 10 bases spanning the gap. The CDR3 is CASSQGLEGNIQYF. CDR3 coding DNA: TGCGCCAGCAGCCAAGGGCTAGAAGGAAACATTCAGTACTTC.

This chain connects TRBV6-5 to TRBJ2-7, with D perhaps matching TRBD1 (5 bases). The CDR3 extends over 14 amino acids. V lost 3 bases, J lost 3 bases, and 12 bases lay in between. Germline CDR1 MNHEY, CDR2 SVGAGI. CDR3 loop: CASSYGQGIYEQYF. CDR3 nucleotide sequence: TGTGCCAGCAGTTATGGTCAGGGAATCTACGAGCAGTACTTC.

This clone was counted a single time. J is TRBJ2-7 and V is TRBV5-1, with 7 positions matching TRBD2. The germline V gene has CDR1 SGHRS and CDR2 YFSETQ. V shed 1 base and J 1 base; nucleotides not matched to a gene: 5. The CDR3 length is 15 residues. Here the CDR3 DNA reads TGCGCCAGCAGCTTGTTTTCGGGGGGATCCTACGAGCAGTACTTC. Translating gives CASSLFSGGSYEQYF.

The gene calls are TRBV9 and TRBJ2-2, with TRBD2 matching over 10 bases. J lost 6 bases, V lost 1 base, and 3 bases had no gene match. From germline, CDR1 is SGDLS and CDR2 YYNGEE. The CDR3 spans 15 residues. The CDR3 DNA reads TGTGCCAGCAGCGTAAGCGGGGGGGCCGCCGGGGAGCTGTTTTTT. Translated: CASSVSGGAAGELFF.

DNA for the CDR3: TGTGCCAGCAGTCCCTCGAGAGACGTTGTACAGGGACACTACGAGCAGTACTTC. Its protein product is CASSPSRDVVQGHYEQYF. The chain is built from TRBV6-7 and TRBJ2-7; D possibly corresponds to TRBD1 (6 bases). TRBV6-7 qualifies as an ORF whose function is uncertain. The CDR3 covers 18 residues. Trimming removed 5 bases at V and 3 bases at J, with 26 bases between.

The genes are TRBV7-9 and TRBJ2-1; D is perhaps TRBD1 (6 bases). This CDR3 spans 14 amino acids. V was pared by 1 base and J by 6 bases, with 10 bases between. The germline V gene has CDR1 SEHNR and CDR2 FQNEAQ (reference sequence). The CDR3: CASSLGGTFNEQFF. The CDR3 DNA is TGTGCCAGCAGCTTAGGTGGGACATTCAATGAGCAGTTCTTC.

The CDR3 DNA sequence: TGTGCCAGCAGCTTATCATCCCATCAAGGGGAAGCCAAAAACATTCAGTACTTC. It specifies CASSLSSHQGEAKNIQYF. This chain joins TRBV7-2 and TRBJ2-4, with a weak D call TRBD1 (5 bases). The CDR3 sequence is 18 residues long. The germline V and J ends were trimmed by 2 bases and 0 bases, with 17 bases remaining between them. Germline CDR1 SGHTA, CDR2 FQGNSA.

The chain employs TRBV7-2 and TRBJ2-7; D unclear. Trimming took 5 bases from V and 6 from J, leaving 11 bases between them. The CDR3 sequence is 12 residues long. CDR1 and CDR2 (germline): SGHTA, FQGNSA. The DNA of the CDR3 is TGTGCCAGCAGCGCCGACACCCTCGAGCAGTACTTC. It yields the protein CASSADTLEQYF.

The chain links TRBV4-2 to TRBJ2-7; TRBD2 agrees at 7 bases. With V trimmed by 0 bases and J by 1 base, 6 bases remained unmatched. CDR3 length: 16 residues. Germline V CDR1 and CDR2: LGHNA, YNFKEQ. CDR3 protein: CASSQELGGRSYEQYF. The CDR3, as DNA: TGTGCCAGCAGCCAAGAATTGGGGGGGAGATCCTACGAGCAGTACTTC.

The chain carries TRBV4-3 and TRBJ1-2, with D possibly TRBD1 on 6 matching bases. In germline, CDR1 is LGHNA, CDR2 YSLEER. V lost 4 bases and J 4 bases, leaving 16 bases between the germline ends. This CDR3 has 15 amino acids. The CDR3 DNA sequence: TGCGCCAGCAGCCTCGAGCGCAGGGGCCCCTATGGCTACACCTTC. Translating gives CASSLERRGPYGYTF.

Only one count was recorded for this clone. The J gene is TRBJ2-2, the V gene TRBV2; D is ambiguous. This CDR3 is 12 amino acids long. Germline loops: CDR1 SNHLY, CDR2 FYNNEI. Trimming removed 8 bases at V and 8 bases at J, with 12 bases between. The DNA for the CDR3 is TGTGCCAGCCAGGTAACGGCTGGGGAGCTGTTTTTT. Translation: CASQVTAGELFF. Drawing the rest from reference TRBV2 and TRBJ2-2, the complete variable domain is EPEVTQTPSHQVTQMGQEVILRCVPISNHLYFYWYRQILGQKVEFLVSFYNNEISEKSEIFDDQFSVERPDGSNFTLKIRSTKLEDSAMYFCASQVTAGELFFGEGSRLTVL.